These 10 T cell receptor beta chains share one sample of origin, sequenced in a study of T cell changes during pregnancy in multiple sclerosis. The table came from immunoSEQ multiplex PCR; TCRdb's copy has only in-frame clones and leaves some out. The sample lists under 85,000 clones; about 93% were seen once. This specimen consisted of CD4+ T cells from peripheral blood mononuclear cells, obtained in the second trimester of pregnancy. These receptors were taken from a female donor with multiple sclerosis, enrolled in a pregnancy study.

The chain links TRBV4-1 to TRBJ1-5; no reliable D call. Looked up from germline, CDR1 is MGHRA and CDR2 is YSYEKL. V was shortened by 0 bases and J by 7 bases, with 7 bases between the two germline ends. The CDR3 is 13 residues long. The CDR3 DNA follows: TGCGCCAGCAGCCAAGATCCCGTGCAGCCCCAGCATTTT. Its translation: CASSQDPVQPQHF.

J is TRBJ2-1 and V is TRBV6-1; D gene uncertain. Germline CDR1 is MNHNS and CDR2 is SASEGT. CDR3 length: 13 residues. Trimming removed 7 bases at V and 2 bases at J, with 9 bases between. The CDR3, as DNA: TGTGCCAGCACTATGACTGCCTACAATGAGCAGTTCTTC. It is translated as CASTMTAYNEQFF.

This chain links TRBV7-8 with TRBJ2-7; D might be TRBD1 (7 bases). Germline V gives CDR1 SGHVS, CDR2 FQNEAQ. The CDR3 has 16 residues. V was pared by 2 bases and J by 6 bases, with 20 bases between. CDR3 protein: CASSLRRDSSSGEQYF. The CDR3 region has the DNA TGTGCCAGCAGCTTAAGGCGGGACAGCTCCTCGGGCGAGCAGTACTTC.

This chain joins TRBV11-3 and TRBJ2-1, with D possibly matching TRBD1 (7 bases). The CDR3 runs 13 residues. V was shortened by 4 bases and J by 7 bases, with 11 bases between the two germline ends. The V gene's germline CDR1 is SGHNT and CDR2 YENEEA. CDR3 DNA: TGTGCCAGCAGCTCGACAGGGAGGAATGAGCAGTTCTTC. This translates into CASSSTGRNEQFF.

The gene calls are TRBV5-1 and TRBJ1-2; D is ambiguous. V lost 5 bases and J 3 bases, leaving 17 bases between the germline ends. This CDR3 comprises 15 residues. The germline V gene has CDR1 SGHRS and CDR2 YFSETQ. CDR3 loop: CASRKEEVIDYGYTF. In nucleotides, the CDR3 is TGCGCCAGCAGAAAGGAGGAGGTGATTGACTATGGCTACACCTTC.

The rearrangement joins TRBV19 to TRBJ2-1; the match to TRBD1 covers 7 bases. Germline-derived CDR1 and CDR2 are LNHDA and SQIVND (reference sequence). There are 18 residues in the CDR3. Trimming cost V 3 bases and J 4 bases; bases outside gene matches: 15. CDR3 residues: CASSIRGQVGTGYNEQFF. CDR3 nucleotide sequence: TGTGCCAGTAGTATCAGAGGACAGGTGGGAACAGGGTACAATGAGCAGTTCTTC.

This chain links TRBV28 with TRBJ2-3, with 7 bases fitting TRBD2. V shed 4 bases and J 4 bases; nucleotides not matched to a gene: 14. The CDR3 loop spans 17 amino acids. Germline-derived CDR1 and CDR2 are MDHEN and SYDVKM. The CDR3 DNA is TGTGCCAGCAGTTCCTCCTCGGGGGGAGGGAGGGCAGATACGCAGTATTTT. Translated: CASSSSSGGGRADTQYF.

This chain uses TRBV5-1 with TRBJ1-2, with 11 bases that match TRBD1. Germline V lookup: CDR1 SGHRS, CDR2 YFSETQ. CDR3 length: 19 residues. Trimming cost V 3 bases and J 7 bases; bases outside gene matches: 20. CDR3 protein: CASSSYAWDRGGSRSGYTF. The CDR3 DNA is TGCGCCAGCAGCTCCTACGCGTGGGACAGGGGGGGTAGTAGGTCTGGCTACACCTTC.

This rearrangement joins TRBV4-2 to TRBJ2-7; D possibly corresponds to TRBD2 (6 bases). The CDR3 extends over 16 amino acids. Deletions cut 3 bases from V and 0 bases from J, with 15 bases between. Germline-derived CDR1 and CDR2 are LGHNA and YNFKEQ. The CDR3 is CASSHETRTSSYEQYF. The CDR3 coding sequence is TGTGCCAGCAGCCACGAGACTAGGACCAGCTCCTACGAGCAGTACTTC.

CDR3 bases: TGCGCCAGCAGCCAAGATCCGGGTAGCACTAATGAAAAACTGTTTTTT. Translation gives CASSQDPGSTNEKLFF. This chain connects TRBV4-3 to TRBJ1-4; D is undetermined. This CDR3 has 16 residues. Germline-derived CDR1 and CDR2 are LGHNA and YSLEER. V gave up 0 bases and J gave up 2 bases, with 10 bases separating them.